Shown below are 29 T cell receptor beta chains from a single sample sequenced in a study of blood T cell repertoires in COVID-19. Profiling relied on immunoSEQ multiplex PCR, and the TCRdb table lists in-frame clones only, not all of them. The sample has 200,000 to 250,000 clones, about 83% seen once. Sequencing was done on a sample of peripheral blood. These receptor sequences come from a man aged 55 to 70 who had recovered from COVID-19.

This clone was recorded once. The chain's CDR3 is CASSVDREGEQYF. In DNA, the CDR3 is TGTGCCAGCAGCGTAGACAGGGAGGGTGAGCAGTACTTC. The V and J genes are TRBV9 and TRBJ2-7; D may be TRBD2 (7 bases). Germline V CDR1 and CDR2: SGDLS, YYNGEE. V was cut by 0 bases and J by 7 bases, with 11 bases left in between. The CDR3 consists of 13 residues.

The gene calls are TRBV30 and TRBJ2-1; 10 bases align to TRBD2. The germline gives CDR1 GTSNPN, CDR2 SVGIG (reference sequence). J lost 8 bases, V lost 3 bases, and 4 bases had no gene match. The CDR3 contains 13 residues. CDR3 residues: CAWRTSGTYEQFF. The CDR3 DNA follows: TGTGCCTGGAGAACTAGCGGGACCTATGAGCAGTTCTTC.

Here the CDR3 DNA reads TGCGCCAGCAGCTCGACAGGGGGCGCGGTCACTGAAGCTTTCTTT. The encoded protein is CASSSTGGAVTEAFF. V and J are TRBV5-1 and TRBJ1-1; 10 bases match TRBD1. This CDR3 is 15 amino acids long. J was trimmed by 4 bases and V by 3 bases; bases with no gene match: 6. Germline loops: CDR1 SGHRS, CDR2 YFSETQ.

J is TRBJ2-7 and V is TRBV4-2; the D gene is possibly TRBD2 (7 bases). V lost 0 bases, J lost 6 bases, and 21 bases lay in between. The CDR3 has 17 residues. CDR1 is LGHNA and CDR2 is YNFKEQ in the germline V gene. CDR3 sequence reads: CASSQERLRPRGAEQYF. Written as DNA, the CDR3 is TGTGCCAGCAGCCAAGAAAGACTAAGGCCCCGGGGGGCCGAGCAGTACTTC.

This clone has a handful of counts. The chain has TRBV5-1 and TRBJ2-3, with TRBD2 matching 10 bases. CDR1 and CDR2 (germline): SGHRS, YFSETQ. This CDR3 is built from 16 residues. With 6 bases clipped from V and 2 bases from J, the junction kept 9 bases outside the gene matches. CDR3 coding DNA: TGCGCCAGCACCCTCGGAAGCGGGGGGGTCACAGATACGCAGTATTTT. Translating gives CASTLGSGGVTDTQYF.

The J gene is TRBJ2-1, the V gene TRBV5-4; 10 nucleotides match TRBD2. J lost 8 bases, V lost 6 bases, and 8 bases had no gene match. Germline loops: CDR1 SGHNT, CDR2 YYREEE (reference sequence). The CDR3 sequence is 14 residues long. The CDR3 DNA reads TGTGCCAGCACAGCGGGAGGGCCCAGGGATGAGCAGTTCTTC. Translation gives CASTAGGPRDEQFF.

This chain links TRBV4-1 with TRBJ2-2; TRBD2 agrees at 7 bases. This CDR3 spans 16 amino acids. CDR1 is MGHRA, CDR2 YSYEKL, per germline. The V and J ends lost 0 bases and 5 bases, in that order; junction bases with no gene match: 6. CDR3 sequence reads: CASSQEISGRTGELFF. The DNA for the CDR3 is TGCGCCAGCAGCCAAGAGATTAGCGGGCGAACCGGGGAGCTGTTTTTT.

The gene calls are TRBV11-3 and TRBJ2-3, with 7 bases aligning to TRBD2. J lost 5 bases, V lost 5 bases, and 7 bases had no gene match. From germline, CDR1 is SGHNT and CDR2 YENEEA. The CDR3 consists of 14 residues. In nucleotides, the CDR3 is TGTGCCAGCAGCCGCTCGGGAGGTGTAGATACGCAGTATTTT. Protein product: CASSRSGGVDTQYF.

The rearrangement uses TRBV4-2 and TRBJ1-5, with TRBD1 as a possible D gene (5 bases). The CDR3 covers 15 residues. From germline, CDR1 is LGHNA and CDR2 YNFKEQ. The V end was cut by 5 bases, the J end by 6 bases, with 17 bases between. In DNA form, the CDR3 reads TGTGCCAGCAGCTCCTCCGGGGGGTATCGTCAGCCCCAGCATTTT. Translating gives CASSSSGGYRQPQHF.

The chain has TRBV11-3 and TRBJ2-6; D unresolved. The CDR3 loop spans 15 amino acids. CDR1 is SGHNT and CDR2 is YENEEA in the germline V gene. V dropped 4 bases and J dropped 0 bases, with 7 bases sitting between them. The CDR3 nucleotides read TGTGCCAGCAGCTCGACATTCTCTGGGGCCAACGTCCTGACTTTC. Residues: CASSSTFSGANVLTF.

The chain is built from TRBV19 and TRBJ1-2; TRBD1 might be the D (5 bases). V was pared by 6 bases and J by 4 bases, with 12 bases between. The germline CDR1 and CDR2 sequences are LNHDA and SQIVND (reference sequence). The CDR3 loop spans 13 amino acids. The CDR3 nucleotides are TGTGCCAGTAGCCCCGAGGGACTCTATGGCTACACCTTC. Residues: CASSPEGLYGYTF.

The chain is built from TRBV6-6 and TRBJ2-1; a possible D gene is TRBD2 (7 bases). The germline V gene encodes CDR1 MNHNY and CDR2 SVGAGI (reference sequence). This CDR3 has 15 residues. V was clipped by 1 base and J by 7 bases, with 14 bases between them. The CDR3 DNA reads as TGTGCCAGCAGTTACTGGCTAGGGGGGGGTAATGAGCAGTTCTTC. Protein product: CASSYWLGGGNEQFF.

This clone has only a few counts. This chain links TRBV28 with TRBJ1-6, with a weak D call TRBD1 (6 bases). The V gene lost 2 bases and the J gene lost 4 bases, with 12 bases spanning the gap. The CDR3 runs to 16 residues. The germline V gene has CDR1 MDHEN and CDR2 SYDVKM. The CDR3 loop reads CASSLRRGLYNSPLHF. In DNA, the CDR3 is TGTGCCAGCAGTTTACGCAGGGGCCTTTATAATTCACCCCTCCACTTT.

The rearrangement uses TRBV5-4 and TRBJ2-2; D ambiguous. This CDR3 contains 14 residues. Germline V gives CDR1 SGHNT, CDR2 YYREEE (reference sequence). Trimming took off 0 bases at V and 5 bases at J, with 8 bases between the two ends. In DNA, the CDR3 is TGTGCCAGCAGCTTGGACTCGCGAACCGGGGAGCTGTTTTTT. Its protein is CASSLDSRTGELFF.

This clone has just one count. The chain is built from TRBV5-1 and TRBJ2-1, with TRBD2 matching over 9 bases. Looked up from germline, CDR1 is SGHRS and CDR2 is YFSETQ. Trimming cost V 7 bases and J 8 bases; bases outside gene matches: 16. This CDR3 is 16 amino acids long. The CDR3 region has the DNA TGCGCCAGCGCGATATCTTTAGCGGGAGCTCTGGATGAGCAGTTCTTC. Translating gives CASAISLAGALDEQFF.

The J gene is TRBJ2-1, the V gene TRBV10-3; a weak D match, TRBD2 (5 bases). Germline-derived CDR1 and CDR2 are ENHRY and SYGVKD. V was cut by 3 bases and J by 9 bases, with 12 bases left in between. The CDR3 is 13 residues long. The CDR3 region is CAISEPLRGEQFF. The CDR3 bases are TGTGCCATCAGTGAACCCTTACGGGGTGAGCAGTTCTTC.

Comment on this clone: Other DNA sequences in this sample translate to the same CDR3. The chain carries TRBV29-1 and TRBJ2-7; TRBD1 aligns across 7 bases. V was pared by 4 bases and J by 0 bases, with 0 bases of the junction left unmatched. CDR1 and CDR2 (germline): SQVTM, ANQGSEA. CDR3 length equals 12 residues. The CDR3: CSVGQGSYEQYF. CDR3 in DNA: TGCAGCGTTGGACAGGGCTCCTACGAGCAGTACTTC.

The chain's CDR3 is CASSGTSPGPYNEQFF. Here the CDR3 DNA reads TGTGCCAGCAGTGGAACTAGTCCTGGCCCTTACAATGAGCAGTTCTTC. The chain carries TRBV2 and TRBJ2-1, with D possibly matching TRBD2 (5 bases). CDR3 length: 16 amino acids. The germline V gene has CDR1 SNHLY and CDR2 FYNNEI. V dropped 4 bases and J dropped 4 bases, with 17 bases sitting between them.

Note on this clone: The sample holds other DNA sequences that translate to the same CDR3. The V and J genes are TRBV19 and TRBJ1-5; D remains ambiguous. Trimming stripped 2 bases from V and 4 bases from J, with 12 bases between. Per the germline V gene, CDR1 is LNHDA and CDR2 is SQIVND (reference sequence). CDR3 length: 15 amino acids. CDR3 coding DNA: TGTGCCAGTAGTATACCGGGGATTGGTAATCAGCCCCAGCATTTT. This codes for CASSIPGIGNQPQHF.

The rearrangement joins TRBV24-1 to TRBJ2-1; D possibly corresponds to TRBD1 (5 bases). The CDR3 runs 16 residues. Germline assignment: CDR1 KGHDR and CDR2 SFDVKD. Trimming shortened V by 5 bases and J by 1 base, and 14 bases separated the two germline ends. The CDR3 region is CATSGGREGSYNEQFF. Written as DNA, the CDR3 is TGTGCCACCAGTGGGGGCAGGGAAGGATCCTACAATGAGCAGTTCTTC.

The CDR3 reads CATSRSPTGDEKLFF. CDR3 DNA sequence: TGTGCCACCAGCAGATCACCCACGGGGGATGAAAAACTGTTTTTT. The V gene is TRBV15, the J gene TRBJ1-4, with TRBD1 as a possible D gene (5 bases). This CDR3 region has 15 residues. V was shortened by 2 bases and J by 6 bases, with 13 bases between the two germline ends. The V gene's germline CDR1 is LNHNV and CDR2 YYDKDF (reference sequence). The entire variable domain, with the rest obtained from reference TRBV15 and TRBJ1-4, is as follows: DAMVIQNPRYQVTQFGKPVTLSCSQTLNHNVMYWYQQKSSQAPKLLFHYYDKDFNNEADTPDNFQSRRPNTSFCFLDIRSPGLGDTAMYLCATSRSPTGDEKLFFGSGTQLSVL.

The chain's CDR3 is CASHGTLNYNEQFF. In nucleotides, the CDR3 is TGTGCCAGCCACGGGACATTAAATTACAATGAGCAGTTCTTC. The gene calls are TRBV19 and TRBJ2-1, with D maybe TRBD1 (6 bases). Per the germline V gene, CDR1 is LNHDA and CDR2 is SQIVND (reference sequence). Trimming took 9 bases from V and 4 from J, leaving 16 bases between them. This CDR3 has 14 residues.

The V gene is TRBV27, the J gene TRBJ2-1, with 10 bases that match TRBD2. V was pared by 4 bases and J by 7 bases, with 10 bases of the junction left unmatched. Germline V lookup: CDR1 MNHEY, CDR2 SMNVEV (reference sequence). The CDR3 spans 16 residues. The CDR3 nucleotides are TGTGCCAGCAGTTACCCAGCGGGGGGGCGCGGAAATGAGCAGTTCTTC. Translated, it gives CASSYPAGGRGNEQFF.

This chain links TRBV6-5 with TRBJ1-6; no reliable D call. The CDR3 is made up of 14 amino acids. Per germline, CDR1 MNHEY and CDR2 SVGAGI. V was pared by 5 bases and J by 5 bases, with 10 bases between. CDR3 region: CASSNGADNSPLHF. DNA for the CDR3: TGTGCCAGCAGTAACGGAGCCGATAATTCACCCCTCCACTTT.

The V gene is TRBV7-3, the J gene TRBJ2-5; D call uncertain. CDR1 and CDR2 (germline): SGHTA, FQGTGA. The CDR3 has 13 amino acids. V lost 5 bases to trimming and J lost 1 base, with 8 bases between them. This chain's CDR3 is CASSQTGQETQYF. CDR3 nucleotides: TGTGCCAGCAGCCAGACGGGCCAAGAGACCCAGTACTTC.

This clone was counted between two and nine times. The J gene is TRBJ2-2, the V gene TRBV6-5; D is perhaps TRBD1 (5 bases). The germline V gene encodes CDR1 MNHEY and CDR2 SVGAGI. The CDR3 has 15 residues. V was cut by 6 bases and J by 5 bases, with 16 bases left in between. CDR3 sequence reads: CASSDSGLGTGELFF. CDR3 DNA: TGTGCCAGCAGCGATTCAGGGTTGGGGACCGGGGAGCTGTTTTTT.

This clone was recorded only once. The rearrangement uses TRBV7-3 and TRBJ2-3, with 11 positions matching TRBD1. Germline V gene data show CDR1 as SGHTA and CDR2 as FQGTGA. CDR3 length equals 15 residues. Trimming removed 3 bases from V and 3 bases from J; junction bases left unmatched: 2. CDR3 residues: CASSFGQGATDTQYF. In DNA form, the CDR3 reads TGTGCCAGCAGCTTCGGACAGGGGGCGACAGATACGCAGTATTTT. The full variable domain, completed using reference TRBV7-3 and TRBJ2-3, is GAGVSQTPSNKVTEKGKYVELRCDPISGHTALYWYRQSLGQGPEFLIYFQGTGAADDSGLPNDRFFAVRPEGSVSTLKIQRTERGDSAVYLCASSFGQGATDTQYFGPGTRLTVL.

This rearrangement joins TRBV6-2 or TRBV6-3 to TRBJ1-1; 10 bases match TRBD1. V was clipped by 1 base and J by 4 bases; unmatched bases: 6. CDR3 length equals 16 residues. CDR1 and CDR2 (germline): MNHEY, SVGEGT. The CDR3 nucleotides read TGTGCCAGCAGTTACTATGTTGGACAGGGGGTCACTGAAGCTTTCTTT. It is translated as CASSYYVGQGVTEAFF.

This chain uses TRBV7-2 with TRBJ2-1; TRBD2 aligns across 11 bases. The germline V gene has CDR1 SGHTA and CDR2 FQGNSA. The ends lost 0 bases at V and 3 bases at J; junction bases unmatched: 10. CDR3 length: 19 residues. The CDR3: CASSLARTSGLRFYNEQFF. CDR3 coding DNA: TGTGCCAGCAGCTTAGCACGGACTAGCGGGCTACGATTCTACAATGAGCAGTTCTTC. The variable domain in full, with the rest retrieved from reference TRBV7-2 and TRBJ2-1, is GAGVSQSPSNKVTEKGKDVELRCDPISGHTALYWYRQSLGQGLEFLIYFQGNSAPDKSGLPSDRFSAERTGGSVSTLTIQRTQQEDSAVYLCASSLARTSGLRFYNEQFFGPGTRLTVL.